The 25 T cell receptor beta chains below come from one sample, sequenced in a study of T cells in Graves' hyperthyroidism and ophthalmopathy. Amplified TCR beta CDR3 regions derived from RNA transcripts. The TCR CDR3 was amplified in a first-round RT-PCR using the HTBI primer set. TCRdb fed the multiplex PCR reads into MiXCR, producing one record per CDR3 protein. In the table there are about 620,000 distinct CDR3 sequences, around 15% of which are singletons. The specimen was blood. The receptors stem from a woman aged 30 to 39 with Graves' hyperthyroidism.

There are many counts of this clonotype. This chain uses TRBV12-3 or TRBV12-4 with TRBJ2-7, with 7 bases lining up with TRBD1. With 3 bases clipped from V and 2 bases from J, the junction kept 13 bases outside the gene matches. The CDR3 extends over 17 amino acids. The CDR3 nucleotides read TGTGCCAGCAGTTTCCGTCTCCTCCGGGACAGACCCTACGAGCAGTACTTC. It encodes CASSFRLLRDRPYEQYF.

This chain links TRBV6-1 with TRBJ1-2; 7 nucleotides match TRBD1. Germline V gene data show CDR1 as MNHNS and CDR2 as SASEGT. This CDR3 has 19 residues. Unmatched junction bases numbered 25, after V lost 5 bases and J lost 7 bases. The CDR3 sequence: CASSTHGQVSRSGPRGYTF. The CDR3 bases are TGTGCCAGCAGTACCCATGGACAGGTATCCCGCTCGGGACCTCGTGGCTACACCTTC.

The chain has TRBV10-3 and TRBJ1-1, with D possibly TRBD1 on 6 matching bases. The CDR3 runs 12 residues. V was cut by 6 bases and J by 8 bases, with 13 bases left in between. Germline CDR1 reads ENHRY; CDR2 reads SYGVKD. CDR3 DNA sequence: TGTGCCATCAGCACAGTCGGGGGCGAAGCTTTCTTT. As protein: CAISTVGGEAFF.

The V and J genes are TRBV4-3 and TRBJ2-3, with D perhaps TRBD2 (6 bases). Germline loops: CDR1 LGHNA, CDR2 YSLEER. Trimming removed 3 bases at V and 3 bases at J, with 13 bases between. The CDR3 is made up of 15 amino acids. CDR3 loop: CASSQGWGVTDTQYF. In DNA, the CDR3 is TGCGCCAGCAGCCAGGGGTGGGGGGTAACAGATACGCAGTATTTT.

This clonotype was observed many times. The V call is TRBV11-2, the J call TRBJ2-5; possibly TRBD1 for D (6 bases). Germline-derived CDR1 and CDR2 are SGHAT and FQNNGV. V dropped 1 base and J dropped 5 bases, with 14 bases sitting between them. The CDR3 extends over 15 amino acids. This chain's CDR3 is CASSLAWGRSETQYF. The CDR3 DNA reads TGTGCCAGCAGCTTAGCTTGGGGGCGCAGTGAGACCCAGTACTTC. Using reference TRBV11-2 and TRBJ2-5 for the parts outside the CDR3, the full variable domain is EAGVAQSPRYKIIEKRQSVAFWCNPISGHATLYWYQQILGQGPKLLIQFQNNGVVDDSQLPKDRFSAERLKGVDSTLKIQPAKLEDSAVYLCASSLAWGRSETQYFGPGTRLLVL.

This clonotype was seen a handful of times. V and J are TRBV7-2 and TRBJ2-7; no reliable D call. The CDR3 is made up of 16 amino acids. V was cut by 5 bases and J by 0 bases, with 17 bases left in between. The germline CDR1 and CDR2 sequences are SGHTA and FQGNSA. The CDR3 is CASSLASTAPSYEQYF. The CDR3 DNA sequence: TGTGCCAGCAGCCTGGCGTCTACGGCCCCCTCCTACGAGCAGTACTTC.

This clonotype was seen many times. This chain connects TRBV11-2 to TRBJ2-5, with TRBD2 matching 8 bases. Germline values: CDR1 SGHAT, CDR2 FQNNGV. The CDR3 spans 15 residues. V gave up 7 bases and J gave up 5 bases; unmatched junction bases: 12. The chain's CDR3 is CASTYLAGTRETQYF. The DNA for the CDR3 is TGTGCCAGCACCTATTTAGCGGGAACGCGGGAGACCCAGTACTTC.

This clonotype was observed many times. The gene calls are TRBV7-2 and TRBJ1-2; D is unclear. Trimming cost V 0 bases and J 5 bases, with 10 bases left between them. There are 14 residues in the CDR3. Germline V lookup: CDR1 SGHTA, CDR2 FQGNSA. CDR3 coding DNA: TGTGCCAGCAGCTTAGCGTCAGGAATTTATGGCTACACCTTC. This gives the protein CASSLASGIYGYTF.

To note about this clonotype: Since a much larger clone is just one base distant, this may be a read error. The V gene is TRBV10-3, the J gene TRBJ2-3; 8 bases agree with TRBD1. This CDR3 contains 17 residues. CDR1 ENHRY and CDR2 SYGVKD come from the germline V gene. CDR3 nucleotides: TGTGCCATCAGTGAGTACGGACAGGGAACAAGCACAGATATGCAGTATTTT. It specifies CAISEYGQGTSTDMQYF.

This clonotype was counted ten times or more. The chain employs TRBV27 and TRBJ2-1, with D maybe TRBD2 (6 bases). Germline V gene sequence: CDR1 MNHEY, CDR2 SMNVEV (reference sequence). The V end was cut by 7 bases, the J end by 6 bases, with 16 bases between. The CDR3 length is 14 residues. The CDR3 region is CASTASAGINEQFF. CDR3 nucleotide sequence: TGTGCCAGCACCGCTAGCGCTGGTATCAATGAGCAGTTCTTC.

J is TRBJ2-7 and V is TRBV5-4, with 7 bases matching TRBD2. Trimming removed 5 bases from V and 4 bases from J; junction bases left unmatched: 12. The CDR3 extends over 15 amino acids. The germline V gene has CDR1 SGHNT and CDR2 YYREEE (reference sequence). This chain's CDR3 is CASRIGGEGNYEQYF. DNA for the CDR3: TGTGCCAGCAGGATTGGGGGGGAAGGGAATTACGAGCAGTACTTC.

The rearrangement joins TRBV19 to TRBJ2-1, with a weak D call TRBD1 (5 bases). CDR3 size: 11 residues. V dropped 9 bases and J dropped 6 bases, with 9 bases sitting between them. Germline assignment: CDR1 LNHDA and CDR2 SQIVND (reference sequence). The CDR3 DNA is TGTGCCAGCTTAACAGGCAATGAGCAGTTCTTC. Translation gives CASLTGNEQFF.

This clonotype was seen many times. This chain links TRBV5-6 with TRBJ2-1, with a possible D match to TRBD2 (5 bases). CDR1 and CDR2 from the germline V gene are SGHDT and YYEEEE. CDR3 length: 13 residues. V was trimmed by 1 base and J by 7 bases, leaving 9 bases between them. CDR3 residues: CASSLYEGNEQFF. Here the CDR3 DNA reads TGTGCCAGCAGCTTGTACGAGGGAAATGAGCAGTTCTTC.

This clonotype was counted ten times or more. The chain combines TRBV19 with TRBJ1-1, with D possibly matching TRBD1 (6 bases). The CDR3 runs to 14 residues. Between the trimmed V and J ends, which lost 7 bases and 3 bases, there was a span of 15 bases. The germline V gene encodes CDR1 LNHDA and CDR2 SQIVND (reference sequence). The CDR3 DNA is TGTGCCAGTACCCCCGGGGGCCTCGACACTGAAGCTTTCTTT. Translation gives CASTPGGLDTEAFF.

This clonotype was seen at least ten times. An end of the junction differs from the germline gene, which may be a read error. This chain uses TRBV7-7 with TRBJ2-1; 7 bases agree with TRBD1. Germline assignment: CDR1 SSHAT and CDR2 FNYEAQ (reference sequence). The CDR3 is made up of 15 amino acids. The CDR3: CASSFEGADYNEQFF. The CDR3 region has the DNA TGTGCTAGCAGCTTTGAGGGGGCTGACTACAATGAGCAGTTCTTC. Supplemented by reference TRBV7-7 and TRBJ2-1, the full variable domain reads GAGVSQSPRYKVTKRGQDVTLRCDPISSHATLYWYQQALGQGPEFLTYFNYEAQPDKSGLPSDRFSAERPEGSISTLTIQRTEQRDSAMYRCASSFEGADYNEQFFGPGTRLTVL.

Remarks on this clonotype: A much bigger clone sits one base away, suggesting this may be a read error. The V call is TRBV6-1, the J call TRBJ2-7; 10 bases agree with TRBD2. Losses at the gene ends were 2 bases for V and 5 bases for J; bases not matched to a gene: 6. CDR3 length equals 15 residues. The germline CDR1 and CDR2 sequences are MNHNS and SASEGT. The CDR3 region has the DNA TGTGCCAGCAGTGAACCTAGCGGGAGTCAAAACGAGCAGTACTTC. The encoded protein is CASSEPSGSQNEQYF.

V and J are TRBV12-3 or TRBV12-4 and TRBJ1-4; D not resolved. CDR3 size: 14 residues. Trimming took off 6 bases at V and 6 bases at J, with 14 bases between the two ends. CDR3 sequence: CASSPITPDEKLFF. The CDR3 nucleotides are TGTGCCAGCAGCCCAATAACCCCCGATGAAAAACTGTTTTTT.

Notes on this clonotype: A much larger clone lies a single base off, so this may be a read error. The genes are TRBV30 and TRBJ2-2, with 8 bases aligning to TRBD2. CDR1 GTSNPN and CDR2 SVGIG come from the germline V gene (reference sequence). The CDR3 totals 14 residues. J lost 5 bases, V lost 4 bases, and 6 bases had no gene match. CDR3 protein: CAWTIGRATGELFF. As DNA, the CDR3 is TGTGCCTGGACAATCGGGAGGGCAACCGGGGAGCTGTTTTTT.

This clonotype was detected only a few times. V is TRBV19 and J is TRBJ1-1, with a weak D call TRBD1 (5 bases). Looked up from germline, CDR1 is LNHDA and CDR2 is SQIVND (reference sequence). The CDR3 spans 12 residues. V lost 4 bases, J lost 6 bases, and 9 bases lay in between. Here the CDR3 reads CASSTRDSEAFF. In DNA form, the CDR3 reads TGTGCCAGTAGTACCAGGGACTCTGAAGCTTTCTTT.

This clonotype showed up many times. The V call is TRBV28, the J call TRBJ2-3, with a possible D match to TRBD1 (6 bases). The V gene lost 6 bases and the J gene lost 2 bases, with 27 bases spanning the gap. The CDR3 length is 19 residues. Germline V lookup: CDR1 MDHEN, CDR2 SYDVKM. The CDR3 reads CASSQPETRTAGLTDTQYF. CDR3 nucleotides: TGTGCCAGCAGCCAGCCCGAAACTCGGACAGCCGGACTCACAGATACGCAGTATTTT.

This rearrangement joins TRBV11-2 to TRBJ1-1; D call uncertain. CDR1 and CDR2 (germline): SGHAT, FQNNGV. Trimming cost V 1 base and J 1 base, with 7 bases left between them. This CDR3 is 14 amino acids long. The CDR3 loop reads CASSLAYGNTEAFF. CDR3 DNA sequence: TGTGCCAGCAGCTTAGCGTACGGGAACACTGAAGCTTTCTTT.

This clonotype turned up a few times. V and J are TRBV7-9 and TRBJ2-7, with TRBD1 matching over 9 bases. Germline V CDR1 and CDR2: SEHNR, FQNEAQ (reference sequence). CDR3 length: 17 amino acids. With 2 bases clipped from V and 4 bases from J, the junction kept 12 bases outside the gene matches. This CDR3 is CASSLFGTGRGIYEQYF. Written as DNA, the CDR3 is TGTGCCAGCAGCTTATTTGGGACAGGGAGGGGAATATACGAGCAGTACTTC.

The table lists this clonotype with many counts. The J gene is TRBJ2-1, the V gene TRBV6-1, with D uncertain. The V end lost 2 bases, the J end lost 8 bases, and 7 bases lay between the germline ends. Germline CDR1 reads MNHNS; CDR2 reads SASEGT. This CDR3 contains 12 residues. CDR3 coding DNA: TGTGCCAGCAGTGAAACGACGGATGAGCAGTTCTTC. It encodes CASSETTDEQFF.

DNA of the CDR3: TGTGCCAGCAGCTTAGGGACAGGCTTCTCTGGGGCCAACGTCCTGACTTTC. It codes for CASSLGTGFSGANVLTF. The chain couples TRBV7-6 to TRBJ2-6; 7 bases match TRBD1. This CDR3 has 17 amino acids. CDR1 is SGHVS, CDR2 FNYEAQ, per germline. Trimming removed 1 base from V and 0 bases from J; junction bases left unmatched: 3.

The chain uses TRBV14 and TRBJ2-2; perhaps TRBD1 as D (5 bases). Germline V gives CDR1 SGHDN, CDR2 FVKESK. Trimming pared 0 bases from V and 3 bases from J, leaving 14 bases between. There are 17 residues in the CDR3. CDR3 DNA: TGTGCCAGCAGCCAAGAGGAATTCGGCAGGGACACCGGGGAGCTGTTTTTT. Its translation: CASSQEEFGRDTGELFF.